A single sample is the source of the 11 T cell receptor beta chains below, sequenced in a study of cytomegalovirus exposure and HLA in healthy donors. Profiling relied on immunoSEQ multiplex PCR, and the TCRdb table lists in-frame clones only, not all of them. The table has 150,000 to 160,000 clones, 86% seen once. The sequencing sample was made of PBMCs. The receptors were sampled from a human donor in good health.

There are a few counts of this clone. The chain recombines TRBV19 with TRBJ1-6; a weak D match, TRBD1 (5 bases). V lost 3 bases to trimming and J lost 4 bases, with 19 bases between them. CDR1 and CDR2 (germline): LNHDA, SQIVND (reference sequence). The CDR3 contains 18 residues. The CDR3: CASSMALHRFSYNSPLHF. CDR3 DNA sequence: TGTGCCAGTAGTATGGCTCTACACAGGTTCAGTTATAATTCACCCCTCCACTTT.

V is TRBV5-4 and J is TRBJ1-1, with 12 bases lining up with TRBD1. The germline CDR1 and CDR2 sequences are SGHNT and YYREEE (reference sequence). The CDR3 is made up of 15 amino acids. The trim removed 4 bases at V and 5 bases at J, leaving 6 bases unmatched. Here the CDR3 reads CASSLPGQGATEAFF. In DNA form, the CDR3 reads TGTGCCAGCAGCCTGCCGGGACAGGGGGCTACTGAAGCTTTCTTT. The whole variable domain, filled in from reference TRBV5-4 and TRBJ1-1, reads ETGVTQSPTHLIKTRGQQVTLRCSSQSGHNTVSWYQQALGQGPQFIFQYYREEENGRGNFPPRFSGLQFPNYSSELNVNALELDDSALYLCASSLPGQGATEAFFGQGTRLTVV.

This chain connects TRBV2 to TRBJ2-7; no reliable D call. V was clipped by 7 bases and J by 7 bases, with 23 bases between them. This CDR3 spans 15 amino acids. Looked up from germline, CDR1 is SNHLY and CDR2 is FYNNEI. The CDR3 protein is CASNPEIQNFREQYF. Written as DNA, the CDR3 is TGTGCCAGCAATCCGGAGATTCAAAACTTTCGGGAGCAGTACTTC.

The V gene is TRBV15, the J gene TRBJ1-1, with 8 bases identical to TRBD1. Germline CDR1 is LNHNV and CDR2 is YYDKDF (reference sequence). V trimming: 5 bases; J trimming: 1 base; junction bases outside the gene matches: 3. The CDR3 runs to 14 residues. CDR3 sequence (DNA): TGTGCCACCAGCCGGACAGGGCAGAACACTGAAGCTTTCTTT. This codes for CATSRTGQNTEAFF.

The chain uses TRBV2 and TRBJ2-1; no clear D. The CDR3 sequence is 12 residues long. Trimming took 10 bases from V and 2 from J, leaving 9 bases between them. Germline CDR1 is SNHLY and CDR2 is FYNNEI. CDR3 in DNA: TGTGCCATCCCGACTGCCTACAATGAGCAGTTCTTC. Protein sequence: CAIPTAYNEQFF.

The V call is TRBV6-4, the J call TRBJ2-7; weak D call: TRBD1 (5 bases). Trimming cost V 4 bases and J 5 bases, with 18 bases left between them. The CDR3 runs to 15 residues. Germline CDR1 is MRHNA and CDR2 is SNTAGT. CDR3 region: CASSGHVRGGDEQYF. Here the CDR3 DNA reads TGTGCCAGCAGTGGCCACGTAAGGGGCGGTGACGAGCAGTACTTC.

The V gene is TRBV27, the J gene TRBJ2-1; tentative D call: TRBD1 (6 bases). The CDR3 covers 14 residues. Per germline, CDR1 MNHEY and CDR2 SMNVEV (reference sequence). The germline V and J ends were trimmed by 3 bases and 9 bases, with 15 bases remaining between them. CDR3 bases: TGTGCCAGCAGTTTGGAACAGGGTCGGGGTGAGCAGTTCTTC. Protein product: CASSLEQGRGEQFF.

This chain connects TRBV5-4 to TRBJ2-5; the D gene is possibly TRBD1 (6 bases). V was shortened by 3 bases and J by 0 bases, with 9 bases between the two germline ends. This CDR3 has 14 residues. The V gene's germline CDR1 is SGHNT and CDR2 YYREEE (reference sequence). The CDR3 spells CASSYRQDQETQYF. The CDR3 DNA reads TGTGCCAGCAGCTACCGACAGGACCAAGAGACCCAGTACTTC.

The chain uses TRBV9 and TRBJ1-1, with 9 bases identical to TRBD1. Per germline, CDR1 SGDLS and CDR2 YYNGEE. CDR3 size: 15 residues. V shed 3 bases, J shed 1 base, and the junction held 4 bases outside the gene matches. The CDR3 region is CASSDKGQGNTEAFF. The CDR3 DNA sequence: TGTGCCAGCAGCGATAAGGGACAGGGGAACACTGAAGCTTTCTTT.

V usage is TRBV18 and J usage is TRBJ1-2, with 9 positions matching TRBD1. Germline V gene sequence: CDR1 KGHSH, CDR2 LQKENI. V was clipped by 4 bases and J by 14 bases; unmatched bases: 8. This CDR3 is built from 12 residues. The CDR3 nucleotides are TGTGCCAGCTCACGCCCACAGGGGGCCTTAACCTTC. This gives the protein CASSRPQGALTF.

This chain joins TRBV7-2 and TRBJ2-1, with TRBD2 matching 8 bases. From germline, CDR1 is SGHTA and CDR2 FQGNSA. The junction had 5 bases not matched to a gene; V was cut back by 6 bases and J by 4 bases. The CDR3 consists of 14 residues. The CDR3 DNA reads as TGTGCCAGCAGGATCCTAGCGGGTTACAATGAGCAGTTCTTC. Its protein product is CASRILAGYNEQFF.